The TCR beta chain described here comes from a study of cytotoxic CD8 clonotypes in ibrutinib-treated CLL. Study context: Sample averages reached 250,000 or so productive templates and tens of thousands of productive rearrangements.

This CDR3 is built from 13 residues. Germline loops: CDR1 MGHRA, CDR2 YSYEKL. Trimming took 1 base from V and 8 from J, leaving 9 bases between them. Targeted sequencing depth ranged from 1 in 200,000 to 1 in 1 million T cells. Repertoires were generated with immunoSEQ multiplex PCR, while TCRdb's copy carries only in-frame clones and drops some. The table records around 160,000 clones, roughly 84% of them present only once. The sequences come from PBMCs, collected at disease progression, from a patient treated with ibrutinib. The chain has TRBV4-1 and TRBJ2-1; no clear D. This sequence was found in a human donor with chronic lymphocytic leukemia. The CDR3 region has the DNA TGCGCCAGCAGCCAAGTGGTATCCCATGAGCAGTTCTTC. Protein sequence: CASSQVVSHEQFF.